The 27 T cell receptor beta chains given below trace back to one sample, sequenced in a study of identical twins. TCRdb reprocessed the 5' RACE reads with MiXCR, giving one entry per CDR3 protein. Of some 1,600,000 distinct CDR3 sequences detected, around a third appear once; the ten largest clones hold more than 0.25%. The source material was cord blood. These receptors all come from a newborn girl in good health.

The table lists this clonotype with a few counts. The rearrangement links TRBV6-2 or TRBV6-3 to TRBJ2-7, with 9 bases fitting TRBD2. The J segment lost 2 bases and the V segment lost 6 bases, leaving 8 bases of the junction unmatched. Germline values: CDR1 MNHEY, CDR2 SVGEGT. CDR3 length: 15 amino acids. CDR3 sequence: CASRRLAGPAYEQYF. The CDR3 nucleotides are TGTGCCAGCAGGAGGCTAGCGGGACCAGCCTACGAGCAGTACTTC.

This clonotype was observed a handful of times. This rearrangement joins TRBV14 to TRBJ2-4; D perhaps matches TRBD1 (5 bases). The J call may be in error: the DNA end matches TRBJ2-7 better. There are 13 residues in the CDR3. Germline loops: CDR1 SGHDN, CDR2 FVKESK. The CDR3 region is CASSSTAHYEQYF. The CDR3 bases are TGTGCCAGCAGCTCGACAGCCCACTACGAGCAGTACTTC.

This rearrangement joins TRBV5-1 to TRBJ2-7; 12 bases fit TRBD2. Germline CDR1 SGHRS, CDR2 YFSETQ. With 7 bases clipped from V and 4 bases from J, the junction kept 15 bases outside the gene matches. This CDR3 contains 17 residues. The CDR3 sequence: CASALPQASGGAYEQYF. CDR3 nucleotides: TGCGCCAGCGCCTTACCCCAGGCTAGCGGGGGGGCTTACGAGCAGTACTTC.

This chain links TRBV6-1 with TRBJ2-7, with a weak D call TRBD2 (7 bases). This CDR3 has 14 residues. Trimming took off 6 bases at V and 3 bases at J, with 15 bases between the two ends. The germline gives CDR1 MNHNS, CDR2 SASEGT. This chain's CDR3 is CASRHGGPHYEQYF. The CDR3 DNA follows: TGTGCCAGCAGACACGGGGGGCCCCACTACGAGCAGTACTTC.

This clonotype appeared many times. V gene TRBV5-1 combines with J gene TRBJ2-1, with 7 bases that match TRBD2. This CDR3 contains 13 residues. Looked up from germline, CDR1 is SGHRS and CDR2 is YFSETQ. V trimming: 4 bases; J trimming: 5 bases; junction bases outside the gene matches: 3. This chain's CDR3 is CASSLLANNEQFF. Written as DNA, the CDR3 is TGCGCCAGCAGCCTACTAGCGAACAATGAGCAGTTCTTC.

This clonotype was observed a handful of times. The chain links TRBV7-2 to TRBJ1-1; D not resolved. Germline CDR1 SGHTA, CDR2 FQGNSA. This CDR3 has 15 residues. V was shortened by 6 bases and J by 4 bases, with 18 bases between the two germline ends. CDR3: CASREGSYTATEAFF. In DNA, the CDR3 is TGTGCCAGCAGGGAAGGGTCTTATACGGCCACTGAAGCTTTCTTT.

This clonotype has only a few counts. The chain links TRBV7-9 to TRBJ2-1, with TRBD2 identical over 10 bases. V lost 4 bases and J lost 4; bases outside the gene matches: 7. This CDR3 comprises 16 residues. From germline, CDR1 is SEHNR and CDR2 FQNEAQ (reference sequence). The CDR3 protein is CASSSTSGIRYNEQFF. As DNA, the CDR3 is TGTGCCAGCAGCTCCACTAGCGGGATAAGATACAATGAGCAGTTCTTC.

This clonotype was counted a single time. The chain uses TRBV20-1 and TRBJ1-5; D is possibly TRBD1 (5 bases). The CDR3 is made up of 16 amino acids. Trimming removed 6 bases at V and 0 bases at J, with 18 bases between. Germline V gene data show CDR1 as DFQATT and CDR2 as SNEGSKA (reference sequence). CDR3 loop: CSAISGTLISNQPQHF. The CDR3 DNA reads TGCAGTGCGATTTCCGGGACCTTAATTAGCAATCAGCCCCAGCATTTT.

This clonotype has a single count. At one boundary the junction diverges from the germline segment, which might be a read error. The gene calls are TRBV15 and TRBJ1-1, with D possibly TRBD1 on 5 matching bases. This CDR3 region has 11 residues. Germline V gene lookup returns CDR1 LNHNV and CDR2 YYDKDF (reference sequence). The CDR3 is CATSRDTGAFF. The DNA of the CDR3 is TGTGCCACCAGCAGGGACACTGGAGCTTTCTTT.

The gene calls are TRBV6-1 and TRBJ2-7, with D uncertain. V was clipped by 0 bases and J by 4 bases, with 13 bases between them. The germline V gene has CDR1 MNHNS and CDR2 SASEGT. The CDR3 is 15 amino acids. In DNA, the CDR3 is TGTGCCAGCAGTGAAGCGGGGTGGACGCTGTACGAGCAGTACTTC. This translates into CASSEAGWTLYEQYF.

The chain links TRBV29-1 to TRBJ2-7; 9 positions agree with TRBD2. This CDR3 has 15 amino acids. Germline V CDR1 and CDR2: SQVTM, ANQGSEA. V lost 3 bases and J lost 7; bases outside the gene matches: 13. CDR3 loop: CSVDRTSDSYNEQYF. Here the CDR3 DNA reads TGCAGCGTTGACAGGACTAGCGACTCCTACAATGAGCAGTACTTC.

This clonotype turned up a few times. The rearrangement uses TRBV20-1 and TRBJ2-3; 11 bases fit TRBD2. The CDR3 is 16 residues long. From germline, CDR1 is DFQATT and CDR2 SNEGSKA (reference sequence). The junction had 9 bases not matched to a gene; V was cut back by 6 bases and J by 1 base. The CDR3 bases are TGCAGTGCACCAACGACTAGCGGGATTCGCACAGATACGCAGTATTTT. Protein: CSAPTTSGIRTDTQYF.

This clonotype was seen a few times. The chain links TRBV28 to TRBJ2-7; 12 nucleotides line up with TRBD2. The CDR3 has 15 residues. CDR1 MDHEN and CDR2 SYDVKM come from the germline V gene. V lost 7 bases and J lost 3; bases outside the gene matches: 7. In DNA form, the CDR3 reads TGTGCCAGCACCCCCGGGACTAGCGGGCTCTACGAGCAGTACTTC. Protein product: CASTPGTSGLYEQYF.

This clonotype was counted at least ten times. Compared with germline, one end of the junction differs, possibly owing to a read error. This chain uses TRBV5-1 with TRBJ1-2; 10 positions agree with TRBD1. Germline assignment: CDR1 SGHRS and CDR2 YFSETQ. The CDR3 runs to 13 residues. This chain's CDR3 is CASSRGTGDGYTF. CDR3 coding DNA: TGTGCCAGCAGCCGCGGGACAGGGGATGGCTACACCTTC.

This clonotype was detected many times. The rearrangement uses TRBV6-5 and TRBJ1-4; no reliable D call. CDR3 length: 12 amino acids. From germline, CDR1 is MNHEY and CDR2 SVGAGI. Trimming cost V 0 bases and J 7 bases, with 3 bases left between them. The CDR3 DNA reads TGTGCCAGCAGTTACTCGGGTGAAAAACTGTTTTTT. As protein: CASSYSGEKLFF.

This clonotype came up a few times. Here the CDR3 reads CASSPRPGMYNEQYF. The DNA for the CDR3 is TGTGCCAGCAGTCCCCGTCCAGGAATGTACAATGAGCAGTACTTC. V is TRBV27 and J is TRBJ2-7, with D uncertain. Germline lookup yields CDR1 MNHEY and CDR2 SMNVEV (reference sequence). V was clipped by 5 bases and J by 7 bases, with 21 bases between them. The CDR3 sequence is 15 residues long.

Only a few counts were recorded for this clonotype. The gene calls are TRBV20-1 and TRBJ2-7, with D possibly being TRBD2 (7 bases). This CDR3 is 13 amino acids long. Germline V CDR1 and CDR2: DFQATT, SNEGSKA (reference sequence). Here the CDR3 reads CAPGGASSYEQYF. In DNA, the CDR3 is TGCGCCCCTGGGGGGGCGAGCTCCTACGAGCAGTACTTC.

The genes are TRBV28 and TRBJ1-1; the match to TRBD1 covers 10 bases. J was trimmed by 11 bases and V by 6 bases; bases with no gene match: 6. The CDR3 has 12 residues. Germline V CDR1 and CDR2: MDHEN, SYDVKM. Here the CDR3 reads CASRRRQGAAFF. The CDR3 DNA follows: TGTGCCAGCAGACGAAGACAGGGGGCGGCTTTCTTT.

This clonotype has a handful of counts. The V gene is TRBV12-3 or TRBV12-4, the J gene TRBJ2-3; no clear D. The CDR3 loop spans 16 amino acids. V lost 6 bases, J lost 2 bases, and 18 bases lay in between. The CDR3 loop is CASRPTRAYLTDTQYF. The CDR3 bases are TGTGCCAGCAGACCCACAAGGGCCTACCTCACAGATACGCAGTATTTT.

V gene TRBV11-1 combines with J gene TRBJ2-1, with a tentative D call TRBD1 (8 bases). The length of the CDR3 is 13 residues. Germline CDR1 and CDR2: SGHAT and FQDESV (reference sequence). The germline V and J ends were trimmed by 6 bases and 10 bases, with 16 bases remaining between them. The CDR3 bases are TGTGCCAGCAGACAGGACAGGGAGGGGGAGCAGTTCTTC. Protein sequence: CASRQDREGEQFF. The variable domain in full, with the rest retrieved from reference TRBV11-1 and TRBJ2-1, is EAEVAQSPRYKITEKSQAVAFWCDPISGHATLYWYRQILGQGPELLVQFQDESVVDDSQLPKDRFSAERLKGVDSTLKIQPAELGDSAMYLCASRQDREGEQFFGPGTRLTVL.

On this clonotype: This could be a read error, since a much larger clone is one nucleotide away. As DNA, the CDR3 is TGTGCCAGCAGTCCACTAGCGGCTAGCGCAGATACGCAGTATTTT. The encoded protein is CASSPLAASADTQYF. This chain joins TRBV12-3 or TRBV12-4 and TRBJ2-3, with 8 bases matching TRBD2. The CDR3 totals 15 residues. V shed 5 bases, J shed 4 bases, and the junction held 8 bases outside the gene matches.

This clonotype was counted at least ten times. This chain connects TRBV24-1 to TRBJ1-2, with unresolved D. Germline CDR1 reads KGHDR; CDR2 reads SFDVKD. The V end was cut by 2 bases, the J end by 4 bases, with 1 base between. The CDR3 extends over 11 amino acids. In DNA form, the CDR3 reads TGTGCCACCAGTGATTCCTATGGCTACACCTTC. It encodes CATSDSYGYTF.

This clonotype came up a few times. V gene TRBV10-3 combines with J gene TRBJ2-5; D remains ambiguous. Looked up from germline, CDR1 is ENHRY and CDR2 is SYGVKD. This CDR3 has 13 amino acids. V was trimmed by 0 bases and J by 11 bases, leaving 13 bases between them. CDR3 region: CAISESQFDEQYF. The CDR3 bases are TGTGCCATCAGTGAGTCCCAGTTCGATGAGCAGTACTTC.

V gene TRBV5-1 combines with J gene TRBJ2-5; 8 nucleotides align to TRBD2. TRBJ2-1 explains the end of the DNA better; the J call may be wrong. CDR3 length: 14 residues. Germline CDR1 is SGHRS and CDR2 is YFSETQ. The CDR3 is CASTFGGGQETQFF. CDR3 bases: TGCGCCAGCACCTTCGGCGGGGGGCAAGAGACCCAGTTCTTC.

The rearrangement links TRBV7-8 to TRBJ2-4; 7 nucleotides align to TRBD1. The CDR3 length is 14 residues. The V segment lost 1 base and the J segment 13 bases; nucleotides outside the gene matches: 10. Germline V lookup: CDR1 SGHVS, CDR2 FQNEAQ. CDR3 nucleotide sequence: TGTGCCAGCAGCTTAGGAAACAGACAGGGAGAGCAGTACTTC. It specifies CASSLGNRQGEQYF. Using reference TRBV7-8 and TRBJ2-4 for the parts outside the CDR3, the full variable domain is GAGVSQSPRYKVAKRGQDVALRCDPISGHVSLFWYQQALGQGPEFLTYFQNEAQLDKSGLPSDRFFAERPEGSVSTLKIQRTQQEDSAVYLCASSLGNRQGEQYFGAGTRLSVL.

This clonotype has a count of ten or more. The chain links TRBV21-1 to TRBJ2-7. TRBV21-1 is deemed a pseudogene. CDR3 length equals 15 residues. CDR3 sequence reads: CASSKGSGTPYEQYF. CDR3 coding DNA: TGTGCCAGCAGCAAAGGATCCGGGACCCCCTACGAGCAGTACTTC.

The CDR3 bases are TGTGCCAGCAGTTTAATCGGGCAGGTAGAGCAGTTCTTC. It specifies CASSLIGQVEQFF. J is TRBJ2-1 and V is TRBV28; D unclear. Between the trimmed V and J ends, which lost 2 bases and 10 bases, there was a span of 12 bases. The CDR3 runs 13 residues. CDR1 is MDHEN, CDR2 SYDVKM, per germline.